Included here is one TCR beta chain sequence, with context. This PCR relied on a set of 60 Vbeta primers and 13 Jbeta primers. Clones were sequenced by immunoSEQ multiplex PCR, and TCRdb holds only the in-frame ones, with some missing. The sample lists 150,000 to 200,000 clones, roughly four fifths occurring once. The data are from a study of cytomegalovirus exposure and HLA in healthy donors. The V segment lost 2 bases and the J segment 3 bases; nucleotides outside the gene matches: 8. This CDR3 contains 16 residues. Germline loops: CDR1 SGHKS, CDR2 YYEKEE (reference sequence). The sample comprised PBMCs. The chain has TRBV5-5 and TRBJ2-7; 10 bases line up with TRBD2. The TCR was taken from a man younger than 35 in good health and CMV-seronegative. This chain's CDR3 is CASSFVPTSGNYEQYF. The CDR3 DNA reads TGTGCCAGCAGCTTCGTGCCCACTAGCGGGAACTACGAGCAGTACTTC.